The 28 T cell receptor beta chains given below trace back to one sample, sequenced in a study of T-cell reconstitution after alpha-beta-depleted transplantation in children. The TCRbeta library incorporated unique molecular identifiers. TCRdb used MiXCR to reprocess the PCR reads, holding one entry per CDR3 protein. The data contain 750,000 to 950,000 distinct CDR3 sequences, under 20% of them seen just once; the ten biggest clones take up approximately 4.5%. The sequencing used PBMCs, mostly from graft donor cells, collected 360 days after TCRalphabeta/CD19-depleted stem cell transplant. Receptor source: a male patient younger than 18 who had a stem cell transplant for acute lymphoblastic leukemia, so the T cells may come from the graft donor.

This clonotype has only a few counts. The chain uses TRBV18 and TRBJ1-4, with 10 positions matching TRBD1. The CDR3 spans 18 residues. Trimming removed 1 base from V and 6 bases from J; junction bases left unmatched: 11. The germline V gene encodes CDR1 KGHSH and CDR2 LQKENI. CDR3 region: CASSPLGMPGQGYEKLFF. CDR3 DNA sequence: TGTGCCAGCTCACCACTTGGGATGCCGGGACAGGGGTATGAAAAACTGTTTTTT.

This clonotype was seen a few times. The chain has TRBV18 and TRBJ2-2; 8 positions agree with TRBD1. Germline loops: CDR1 KGHSH, CDR2 LQKENI. V was pared by 2 bases and J by 7 bases, with 6 bases of the junction left unmatched. The CDR3 has 15 residues. CDR3 in amino acids: CASSPKTGANGELFF. The CDR3 DNA is TGTGCCAGCTCACCAAAGACAGGGGCCAACGGGGAGCTGTTTTTT. Drawing the rest from reference TRBV18 and TRBJ2-2, the complete variable domain is NAGVMQNPRHLVRRRGQEARLRCSPMKGHSHVYWYRQLPEEGLKFMVYLQKENIIDESGMPKERFSAEFPKEGPSILRIQQVVRGDSAAYFCASSPKTGANGELFFGEGSRLTVL.

Only one count was recorded for this clonotype. The chain joins TRBV7-8 to TRBJ2-1; TRBD2 matches 14 bases. Germline V gene data show CDR1 as SGHVS and CDR2 as FQNEAQ. The CDR3 is made up of 19 amino acids. With V trimmed by 0 bases and J by 10 bases, 14 bases remained unmatched. The chain's CDR3 is CASSLALSMTSGRAAEQFF. Here the CDR3 DNA reads TGTGCCAGCAGCTTAGCACTTAGCATGACTAGCGGGAGGGCCGCGGAGCAGTTCTTC.

The CDR3 here is CASRLTGFYGYTF. DNA for the CDR3: TGTGCCAGCAGGTTGACGGGGTTTTATGGCTACACCTTC. The V and J genes are TRBV12-3 or TRBV12-4 and TRBJ1-2; D unclear. CDR3 length equals 13 residues. The ends were cut back, 6 bases at V and 5 bases at J, with 13 bases in the middle.

J is TRBJ2-4 and V is TRBV20-1; TRBD1 is a possible D gene (6 bases). Per germline, CDR1 DFQATT and CDR2 SNEGSKA (reference sequence). The CDR3 spans 13 residues. Between the trimmed V and J ends, which lost 3 bases and 2 bases, there was a span of 8 bases. The DNA of the CDR3 is TGCAGTGCTAGCACAGGGTCCAAAAACATTCAGTACTTC. Its protein is CSASTGSKNIQYF.

There are a few counts of this clonotype. The genes are TRBV29-1 and TRBJ2-1; a weak D match, TRBD1 (6 bases). The CDR3 runs to 19 residues. V lost 0 bases and J lost 6, with 27 bases in between. CDR1 is SQVTM and CDR2 is ANQGSEA in the germline V gene. CDR3 bases: TGCAGCGTTGAAGATCGGCAGGGGACCTGGAGAGGCCGGGGCAATGAGCAGTTCTTC. Protein: CSVEDRQGTWRGRGNEQFF.

This chain joins TRBV2 and TRBJ1-2, with D uncertain. The CDR3 has 13 residues. Trimming shortened V by 5 bases and J by 6 bases, and 13 bases separated the two germline ends. Germline loops: CDR1 SNHLY, CDR2 FYNNEI. For the CDR3, the DNA is TGTGCCAGCAGTCTACAGTATTTGAATGGCTACACCTTC. This gives the protein CASSLQYLNGYTF.

A few counts support this clonotype. The V and J genes are TRBV11-1 and TRBJ2-3; 7 bases align to TRBD1. V lost 5 bases, J lost 0 bases, and 8 bases stayed unmatched. The CDR3 runs to 16 residues. Germline V gives CDR1 SGHAT, CDR2 FQDESV (reference sequence). The CDR3 DNA follows: TGTGCCAGCAGCCAAACCGGGACAGTGAGCACAGATACGCAGTATTTT. It yields the protein CASSQTGTVSTDTQYF.

This clonotype was counted between two and nine times. The V gene is TRBV6-5, the J gene TRBJ1-2; a possible D gene is TRBD1 (6 bases). This CDR3 is built from 15 residues. CDR1 and CDR2 (germline): MNHEY, SVGAGI. Trimming cost V 0 bases and J 4 bases, with 12 bases left between them. CDR3 protein: CASSYSGGIIYGYTF. CDR3 in DNA: TGTGCCAGCAGTTACTCAGGGGGTATTATCTATGGCTACACCTTC.

This chain uses TRBV20-1 with TRBJ2-7; 12 positions agree with TRBD2. There are 15 residues in the CDR3. V shed 4 bases and J 1 base; nucleotides not matched to a gene: 5. Germline V gives CDR1 DFQATT, CDR2 SNEGSKA (reference sequence). CDR3 sequence: CSATGTSGPSYEQYF. CDR3 DNA sequence: TGCAGTGCTACAGGGACTAGCGGGCCGTCCTACGAGCAGTACTTC.

The J gene is TRBJ1-5, the V gene TRBV3-1, with D tentatively TRBD1 (5 bases). This CDR3 region has 15 residues. Germline values: CDR1 LGHDT, CDR2 YNNKEL (reference sequence). V was clipped by 4 bases and J by 9 bases, with 19 bases between them. The CDR3 loop is CASSLGGRDNRPQHF. CDR3 DNA sequence: TGTGCCAGCAGCCTGGGGGGGAGGGATAATAGGCCCCAGCATTTT.

The rearrangement uses TRBV29-1 and TRBJ1-2; tentative D call: TRBD1 (5 bases). CDR3 size: 12 residues. Per the germline V gene, CDR1 is SQVTM and CDR2 is ANQGSEA. CDR3 loop: CSGEGLGYGYTF. CDR3 bases: TGCAGTGGTGAGGGGCTGGGCTATGGCTACACCTTC.

This clonotype was seen many times. The chain joins TRBV5-1 to TRBJ2-2, with D perhaps matching TRBD1 (5 bases). The CDR3 runs to 15 residues. V was clipped by 2 bases and J by 6 bases, with 14 bases between them. Germline values: CDR1 SGHRS, CDR2 YFSETQ. The CDR3 region is CASSFDSHLSGELFF. The CDR3 DNA follows: TGCGCCAGCAGCTTTGACAGCCACCTATCCGGGGAGCTGTTTTTT. Full variable domain (outside the CDR3, taken from reference TRBV5-1 and TRBJ2-2): KAGVTQTPRYLIKTRGQQVTLSCSPISGHRSVSWYQQTPGQGLQFLFEYFSETQRNKGNFPGRFSGRQFSNSRSEMNVSTLELGDSALYLCASSFDSHLSGELFFGEGSRLTVL.

This clonotype turned up a few times. The genes are TRBV3-1 and TRBJ2-1; TRBD1 agrees at 7 bases. CDR3 length equals 17 residues. Germline trimming cut 2 bases from V and 7 bases from J; bases unmatched to any gene: 14. CDR1 and CDR2 from the germline V gene are LGHDT and YNNKEL (reference sequence). The CDR3 loop reads CASSQSPDRARPNEQFF. CDR3 coding DNA: TGTGCCAGCAGCCAATCCCCCGACAGGGCAAGACCAAATGAGCAGTTCTTC.

This clonotype was counted a few times. The V and J genes are TRBV20-1 and TRBJ2-2; 7 nucleotides line up with TRBD1. Germline-derived CDR1 and CDR2 are DFQATT and SNEGSKA (reference sequence). CDR3 length equals 16 residues. V lost 5 bases, J lost 3 bases, and 12 bases stayed unmatched. CDR3 coding DNA: TGCAGTGCTGGGGAGAGGACAGGAAGAGACACCGGGGAGCTGTTTTTT. It specifies CSAGERTGRDTGELFF.

The J gene is TRBJ1-2, the V gene TRBV10-3, with D unclear. The CDR3 length is 13 residues. V lost 4 bases to trimming and J lost 3 bases, with 9 bases between them. Germline CDR1 reads ENHRY; CDR2 reads SYGVKD. This CDR3 is CAISGKGDYGYTF. Here the CDR3 DNA reads TGTGCCATCAGTGGGAAGGGTGACTATGGCTACACCTTC.

The chain links TRBV7-3 to TRBJ2-5, with D maybe TRBD1 (5 bases). The V gene's germline CDR1 is SGHTA and CDR2 FQGTGA. The CDR3 contains 15 residues. The V end lost 1 base, the J end lost 5 bases, and 14 bases lay between the germline ends. For the CDR3, the DNA is TGTGCCAGCAGCTTAAAGGCAGGGTTTCGGGAGACCCAGTACTTC. It yields the protein CASSLKAGFRETQYF.

This clonotype was detected only once. The chain joins TRBV5-1 to TRBJ1-2, with D possibly being TRBD1 (6 bases). The CDR3 has 13 amino acids. Trimming stripped 4 bases from V and 7 bases from J, with 14 bases between. Looked up from germline, CDR1 is SGHRS and CDR2 is YFSETQ. CDR3 loop: CASSPQGFGGYTF. In DNA form, the CDR3 reads TGCGCCAGCAGCCCCCAGGGGTTTGGTGGCTACACCTTC.

The chain uses TRBV5-1 and TRBJ2-1; TRBD2 matches at 10 bases. The germline V gene has CDR1 SGHRS and CDR2 YFSETQ. V trimming: 4 bases; J trimming: 8 bases; junction bases outside the gene matches: 6. The CDR3 consists of 14 residues. The CDR3 loop reads CASSRAGGNYEQFF. The CDR3, as DNA: TGCGCCAGCAGCAGAGCGGGAGGGAACTATGAGCAGTTCTTC.

This clonotype was detected many times. The genes are TRBV29-1 and TRBJ2-5, with D unresolved. The CDR3 consists of 10 residues. V was pared by 0 bases and J by 8 bases, with 4 bases between. Per the germline V gene, CDR1 is SQVTM and CDR2 is ANQGSEA. The CDR3 DNA sequence: TGCAGCGTTGAAGATAGCACCCAGTACTTC. It is translated as CSVEDSTQYF.

V is TRBV5-6 and J is TRBJ1-5, with D tentatively TRBD1 (6 bases). The germline gives CDR1 SGHDT, CDR2 YYEEEE. The CDR3 runs to 14 residues. The V end was cut by 4 bases, the J end by 7 bases, with 15 bases between. In nucleotides, the CDR3 is TGTGCCAGCAGCAAAGGGGGAGGGTTGCAGCCCCAGCATTTT. It encodes CASSKGGGLQPQHF. The full variable domain, with the rest looked up from reference TRBV5-6 and TRBJ1-5, is DAGVTQSPTHLIKTRGQQVTLRCSPKSGHDTVSWYQQALGQGPQFIFQYYEEEERQRGNFPDRFSGHQFPNYSSELNVNALLLGDSALYLCASSKGGGLQPQHFGDGTRLSIL.

The V and J genes are TRBV4-2 and TRBJ2-1; TRBD2 matches 9 bases. CDR1 LGHNA and CDR2 YNFKEQ come from the germline V gene. This CDR3 region has 18 residues. V gave up 4 bases and J gave up 7 bases; unmatched junction bases: 17. CDR3 in amino acids: CASSLTEAGGPARNEQFF. The CDR3 nucleotides are TGTGCCAGCAGCCTCACCGAGGCGGGAGGGCCCGCAAGGAATGAGCAGTTCTTC.

This clonotype showed up just a few times. In nucleotides, the CDR3 is TGTGCCAGCTGTCGGACTAGCGGGATATGGGAGACCCAGTACTTC. Translated, it gives CASCRTSGIWETQYF. This chain uses TRBV12-3 or TRBV12-4 with TRBJ2-5; TRBD2 matches 12 bases. Germline trimming cut 8 bases from V and 5 bases from J; bases unmatched to any gene: 9. The CDR3 length is 15 residues.

This clonotype was observed a few times. The chain couples TRBV5-1 to TRBJ1-1; 8 nucleotides line up with TRBD1. CDR3 length equals 12 residues. Trimming at V came to 9 bases and at J to 5 bases, leaving 6 bases not matched to a gene. Per germline, CDR1 SGHRS and CDR2 YFSETQ. The chain's CDR3 is CATRGRGTEAFF. The CDR3 DNA reads TGCGCCACCAGGGGGCGGGGGACTGAAGCTTTCTTT.

This clonotype was seen only a few times. J is TRBJ2-7 and V is TRBV20-1; no clear D gene. The CDR3 is made up of 16 amino acids. Between the trimmed V and J ends, which lost 0 bases and 0 bases, there was a span of 15 bases. The germline gives CDR1 DFQATT, CDR2 SNEGSKA (reference sequence). In nucleotides, the CDR3 is TGCAGTGCTAGAGATCCTGGACCTCTTAGCTCCTACGAGCAGTACTTC. Translating it yields CSARDPGPLSSYEQYF.

This CDR3 reads CASSQGGPSYNEQFF. The CDR3 region has the DNA TGCGCCAGCAGCCAAGGAGGGCCTTCCTACAATGAGCAGTTCTTC. V usage is TRBV4-1 and J usage is TRBJ2-1; possibly TRBD2 for D (5 bases). Trimming removed 1 base at V and 1 base at J, with 8 bases between. Germline V CDR1 and CDR2: MGHRA, YSYEKL. The CDR3 totals 15 residues.

This chain uses TRBV5-6 with TRBJ2-1; D is unclear. The CDR3 is 16 amino acids. Between the trimmed V and J ends, which lost 2 bases and 8 bases, there was a span of 20 bases. Germline values: CDR1 SGHDT, CDR2 YYEEEE. Here the CDR3 reads CASSFPLSVLFYEQFF. In DNA form, the CDR3 reads TGTGCCAGCAGCTTTCCACTGTCGGTACTATTCTATGAGCAGTTCTTC.

This clonotype was observed at least ten times. This chain connects TRBV5-1 to TRBJ1-1, with unresolved D. Trimming removed 3 bases from V and 1 base from J, with 10 bases in between. Germline-derived CDR1 and CDR2 are SGHRS and YFSETQ. The CDR3 spans 14 residues. DNA for the CDR3: TGCGCCAGCAGCTCGTACAGTGGGAACACTGAAGCTTTCTTT. Translating gives CASSSYSGNTEAFF.